The 27 T cell receptor beta chains presented below share a single source sample, sequenced in a study of T cells in narcolepsy. Sequencing was performed with immunoSEQ multiplex PCR; in TCRdb, only in-frame clones are kept and a portion is missing. The sample contains around 34,000 clones, 79% of which appear only once. Sample: memory (CD45RA-) CD4+ T cells from blood. The receptors were gathered from a human donor in good health.

J is TRBJ2-7 and V is TRBV30, with 14 positions matching TRBD2. Trimming took 2 bases from V and 2 from J; bases not matched to a gene: 5. The germline V gene has CDR1 GTSNPN and CDR2 SVGIG (reference sequence). The CDR3 contains 16 residues. CDR3 residues: CAWSIPTSGRAYEQYF. CDR3 DNA: TGTGCCTGGAGTATCCCGACTAGCGGGAGGGCCTACGAGCAGTACTTC.

The J gene is TRBJ1-2, the V gene TRBV15; no definite D call. The CDR3 is 11 residues long. The V and J ends lost 5 bases and 4 bases respectively, with 5 bases between them. Germline-derived CDR1 and CDR2 are LNHNV and YYDKDF (reference sequence). The CDR3 sequence: CATSPGYGYTF. CDR3 nucleotide sequence: TGTGCCACCAGCCCAGGCTATGGCTACACCTTC.

The genes are TRBV6-5 and TRBJ2-1; possible D gene TRBD2, 6 bases. The V end was cut by 5 bases, the J end by 7 bases, with 12 bases between. This CDR3 contains 13 residues. Germline V gene data show CDR1 as MNHEY and CDR2 as SVGAGI. The CDR3 loop reads CASSAHRGNEQFF. CDR3 bases: TGTGCCAGCAGTGCACACCGGGGGAATGAGCAGTTCTTC.

The chain recombines TRBV7-9 with TRBJ2-1; 7 nucleotides align to TRBD1. V trimming: 2 bases; J trimming: 8 bases; junction bases outside the gene matches: 6. This CDR3 has 14 amino acids. Germline V gives CDR1 SEHNR, CDR2 FQNEAQ (reference sequence). CDR3 sequence: CASSLRWDRDEQFF. The CDR3, as DNA: TGTGCCAGCAGCTTAAGGTGGGACAGAGATGAGCAGTTCTTC.

CDR3 DNA: TGTGCCAGCAGCTTAGCAGGGGCGGAGCGGACCCAGTACTTC. It translates to CASSLAGAERTQYF. The chain carries TRBV7-9 and TRBJ2-5; possible D gene TRBD1, 5 bases. This CDR3 is 14 amino acids long. CDR1 is SEHNR and CDR2 is FQNEAQ in the germline V gene (reference sequence). The ends were cut back, 0 bases at V and 7 bases at J, with 12 bases in the middle.

CDR3 nucleotide sequence: TGTGCCAGCAGTGAACCTCGGACAGGGGAATCCTACGAGCAGTACTTC. This encodes CASSEPRTGESYEQYF. The chain combines TRBV6-1 with TRBJ2-7; 9 nucleotides match TRBD1. V was clipped by 2 bases and J by 1 base; unmatched bases: 6. CDR1 and CDR2 from the germline V gene are MNHNS and SASEGT. The CDR3 sequence is 16 residues long.

This chain joins TRBV11-2 and TRBJ2-3; 9 bases agree with TRBD2. Germline values: CDR1 SGHAT, CDR2 FQNNGV. The CDR3 spans 16 residues. Trimming took 1 base from V and 1 from J; bases not matched to a gene: 3. The CDR3 coding sequence is TGTGCCAGCAGCTTAGGTAGGACTAGCGGCACAGATACGCAGTATTTT. Translation: CASSLGRTSGTDTQYF.

This clone was observed a single time. CDR3 protein: CASSIGGGQGSQPQHF. CDR3 bases: TGTGCCAGTAGTATAGGTGGGGGACAGGGGTCCCAGCCCCAGCATTTT. The chain links TRBV19 to TRBJ1-5, with 10 bases that match TRBD1. V trimming: 1 base; J trimming: 7 bases; junction bases outside the gene matches: 7. From germline, CDR1 is LNHDA and CDR2 SQIVND (reference sequence). The CDR3 is 16 residues long.

The rearrangement uses TRBV5-1 and TRBJ2-7; D is possibly TRBD1 or TRBD2 (6 bases each). Deletions cut 0 bases from V and 3 bases from J, with 19 bases between. CDR1 is SGHRS and CDR2 is YFSETQ in the germline V gene. The CDR3 contains 17 residues. CDR3: CASSLALMGGPSYEQYF. As DNA, the CDR3 is TGCGCCAGCAGCTTGGCCCTAATGGGGGGCCCAAGCTACGAGCAGTACTTC.

CDR3 region: CASSLLLDTEAFF. CDR3 DNA: TGTGCCAGCAGTTTATTGTTGGACACTGAAGCTTTCTTT. The chain uses TRBV28 and TRBJ1-1; D uncertain. The V gene lost 1 base and the J gene lost 3 bases, with 6 bases spanning the gap. From germline, CDR1 is MDHEN and CDR2 SYDVKM. The length of the CDR3 is 13 residues.

The V gene is TRBV18, the J gene TRBJ1-5; D is unresolved. Germline V gene lookup returns CDR1 KGHSH and CDR2 LQKENI. This CDR3 is 16 amino acids long. Trimming removed 5 bases at V and 4 bases at J, with 18 bases between. The chain's CDR3 is CASSSNWLGSNQPQHF. In DNA, the CDR3 is TGTGCCAGCTCATCGAATTGGCTGGGTTCGAATCAGCCCCAGCATTTT.

V and J are TRBV2 and TRBJ2-1; maybe TRBD2 (5 bases). CDR1 SNHLY and CDR2 FYNNEI come from the germline V gene. The CDR3 consists of 13 residues. Deletions cut 7 bases from V and 2 bases from J, with 9 bases between. The CDR3 DNA sequence: TGTGCCAGCATGGACGGGACCTACAATGAGCAGTTCTTC. Its translation is CASMDGTYNEQFF.

The chain recombines TRBV6-1 with TRBJ1-5, with D perhaps TRBD1 (5 bases). V was shortened by 3 bases and J by 0 bases, with 9 bases between the two germline ends. Looked up from germline, CDR1 is MNHNS and CDR2 is SASEGT. The CDR3 has 15 amino acids. CDR3 in DNA: TGTGCCAGCAGTGACGGGGACTATAGCAATCAGCCCCAGCATTTT. Protein product: CASSDGDYSNQPQHF.

A few counts support this clone. The V call is TRBV6-5, the J call TRBJ1-3; D perhaps matches TRBD1 (5 bases). This CDR3 is built from 14 residues. The V gene's germline CDR1 is MNHEY and CDR2 SVGAGI. The V end was cut by 6 bases, the J end by 0 bases, with 9 bases between. CDR3 sequence: CASSPGLSGNTIYF. In nucleotides, the CDR3 is TGTGCCAGCAGCCCAGGGCTCTCTGGAAACACCATATATTTT.

The chain carries TRBV7-8 and TRBJ2-7; D gene unclear. V was shortened by 6 bases and J by 2 bases, with 5 bases between the two germline ends. The length of the CDR3 is 11 residues. Germline V gene sequence: CDR1 SGHVS, CDR2 FQNEAQ. The CDR3 DNA sequence: TGTGCCAGCAGTATAACCTACGAGCAGTACTTC. Its translation: CASSITYEQYF.

CDR3 sequence (DNA): TGTGCCAGCAGCTTAAGACTAGCGGGAGGAATTAGCACAGATACGCAGTATTTT. It is translated as CASSLRLAGGISTDTQYF. The genes are TRBV11-3 and TRBJ2-3, with TRBD2 identical over 13 bases. This CDR3 contains 18 residues. CDR1 and CDR2 from the germline V gene are SGHNT and YENEEA. J lost 0 bases, V lost 2 bases, and 5 bases had no gene match.

The chain carries TRBV9 and TRBJ1-2; D may be TRBD1 (5 bases). The CDR3 contains 16 residues. Deletions cut 4 bases from V and 4 bases from J, with 20 bases between. CDR1 is SGDLS and CDR2 is YYNGEE in the germline V gene. The CDR3 reads CASSPLGDLGSYGYTF. CDR3 in DNA: TGTGCCAGCAGCCCTCTCGGGGACCTCGGGAGCTATGGCTACACCTTC.

A remark on this clone: The junction departs from germline at one end; a sequencing error may be responsible. The J gene is TRBJ2-4, the V gene TRBV6-5; D not resolved. The CDR3 is 11 amino acids. Germline CDR1 is MNHEY and CDR2 is SVGAGI. This CDR3 is CASSSGCQTGF. CDR3 coding DNA: TGTGCCAGCAGTTCCGGCTGCCAAACCGGCTTC.

The chain recombines TRBV7-9 with TRBJ1-1, with unresolved D. Trimming removed 5 bases at V and 8 bases at J, with 12 bases between. CDR1 and CDR2 (germline): SEHNR, FQNEAQ (reference sequence). The CDR3 is 12 residues long. Here the CDR3 DNA reads TGTGCCAGCAGCGTGACGGGTGGGGAAGCTTTCTTT. This codes for CASSVTGGEAFF. Based on the CDR3 plus reference TRBV7-9 and TRBJ1-1, the full variable domain is DTGVSQNPRHKITKRGQNVTFRCDPISEHNRLYWYRQTLGQGPEFLTYFQNEAQLEKSRLLSDRFSAERPKGSFSTLEIQRTEQGDSAMYLCASSVTGGEAFFGQGTRLTVV.

The genes are TRBV5-6 and TRBJ2-6; TRBD1 matches 10 bases. Unmatched junction bases numbered 7, after V lost 4 bases and J lost 0 bases. Germline V lookup: CDR1 SGHDT, CDR2 YYEEEE. The CDR3 spans 18 residues. CDR3: CASSPRQGANSGANVLTF. The CDR3 DNA is TGTGCCAGCAGCCCCAGACAGGGGGCGAACTCTGGGGCCAACGTCCTGACTTTC.

This clone has more than one count but fewer than ten. The chain has TRBV19 and TRBJ1-5; possible D gene TRBD1, 6 bases. CDR1 and CDR2 from the germline V gene are LNHDA and SQIVND (reference sequence). The length of the CDR3 is 16 residues. V gave up 3 bases and J gave up 3 bases, with 15 bases separating them. In nucleotides, the CDR3 is TGTGCCAGTAGTATGGGGGACAAGCGACTCAATCAGCCCCAGCATTTT. Protein sequence: CASSMGDKRLNQPQHF.

The J gene is TRBJ2-3, the V gene TRBV7-3; 8 positions agree with TRBD2. Germline V CDR1 and CDR2: SGHTA, FQGTGA. The CDR3 runs 15 residues. J lost 3 bases, V lost 4 bases, and 6 bases had no gene match. The CDR3, as DNA: TGTGCCAGCAGCTCAGCGGGAGCCGGGACAGATACGCAGTATTTT. Protein sequence: CASSSAGAGTDTQYF.

This chain links TRBV5-1 with TRBJ2-2; TRBD1 aligns across 9 bases. V lost 0 bases to trimming and J lost 7 bases; unmatched junction nucleotides: 10. In germline, CDR1 is SGHRS, CDR2 YFSETQ. This CDR3 is built from 17 residues. CDR3 bases: TGCGCCAGCAGCTTGGACCTATCGGGACAGGGCAGCGGGGAGCTGTTTTTT. Protein: CASSLDLSGQGSGELFF.

This chain links TRBV5-1 with TRBJ1-3, with 9 bases identical to TRBD1. The CDR3 is 16 amino acids. The trim removed 3 bases at V and 0 bases at J, leaving 4 bases unmatched. Germline assignment: CDR1 SGHRS and CDR2 YFSETQ. CDR3 region: CASSWGTGSSGNTIYF. In nucleotides, the CDR3 is TGCGCCAGCAGCTGGGGGACAGGGAGCTCTGGAAACACCATATATTTT.

The V gene is TRBV9, the J gene TRBJ2-2; D possibly corresponds to TRBD2 (6 bases). CDR3 length equals 14 residues. Germline-derived CDR1 and CDR2 are SGDLS and YYNGEE. V was shortened by 4 bases and J by 1 base, with 8 bases between the two germline ends. This chain's CDR3 is CASSRDWNTGELFF. The DNA for the CDR3 is TGTGCCAGCAGCCGGGACTGGAACACCGGGGAGCTGTTTTTT.

This clone appeared a single time. The genes are TRBV7-8 and TRBJ2-1, with TRBD2 identical over 9 bases. J gave up 7 bases and V 5 bases, and 9 bases lay outside the gene matches. Germline lookup yields CDR1 SGHVS and CDR2 FQNEAQ. This CDR3 has 15 amino acids. CDR3 loop: CASSLGLATGNEQFF. The CDR3 DNA reads TGTGCCAGCAGCCTCGGACTAGCGACGGGAAATGAGCAGTTCTTC.

This sequence joins TRBV5-5 and TRBJ1-5; 10 nucleotides line up with TRBD1. J lost 7 bases, V lost 4 bases, and 11 bases had no gene match. Looked up from germline, CDR1 is SGHKS and CDR2 is YYEKEE (reference sequence). This CDR3 is built from 16 residues. The CDR3 loop reads CASSDPRDRGSQPQHF. The CDR3 nucleotides are TGTGCCAGCAGCGATCCCCGGGACAGGGGATCCCAGCCCCAGCATTTT.